The subject of this entry is one T cell receptor beta chain. Everyone who took part was about 18 to 90 years old, and they came from fewer than 25 US areas. Using immunoSEQ multiplex PCR, the repertoire was profiled, and TCRdb retains in-frame clones only, with some absent. The sample includes approximately 180,000 clones, roughly 82% seen only once; the top ten take under 6.5%. The data stem from a study of blood T cell repertoires in COVID-19. About the study: Researchers got acute and convalescent COVID-19 samples from the United States, Italy and Spain.

V lost 2 bases and J lost 9, with 10 bases in between. The CDR3 has 11 residues. Germline values: CDR1 DFQATT, CDR2 SNEGSKA (reference sequence). This chain links TRBV20-1 with TRBJ2-5; perhaps TRBD2 as D (6 bases). The sequenced sample was PBMCs or T cells enriched from blood (not recorded which). The TCR originated in a woman aged 55-75 years with acute COVID-19. DNA of the CDR3: TGCAGTGCTAGAAAAGGAGGGGCCCAGTACTTC. Its translation: CSARKGGAQYF.